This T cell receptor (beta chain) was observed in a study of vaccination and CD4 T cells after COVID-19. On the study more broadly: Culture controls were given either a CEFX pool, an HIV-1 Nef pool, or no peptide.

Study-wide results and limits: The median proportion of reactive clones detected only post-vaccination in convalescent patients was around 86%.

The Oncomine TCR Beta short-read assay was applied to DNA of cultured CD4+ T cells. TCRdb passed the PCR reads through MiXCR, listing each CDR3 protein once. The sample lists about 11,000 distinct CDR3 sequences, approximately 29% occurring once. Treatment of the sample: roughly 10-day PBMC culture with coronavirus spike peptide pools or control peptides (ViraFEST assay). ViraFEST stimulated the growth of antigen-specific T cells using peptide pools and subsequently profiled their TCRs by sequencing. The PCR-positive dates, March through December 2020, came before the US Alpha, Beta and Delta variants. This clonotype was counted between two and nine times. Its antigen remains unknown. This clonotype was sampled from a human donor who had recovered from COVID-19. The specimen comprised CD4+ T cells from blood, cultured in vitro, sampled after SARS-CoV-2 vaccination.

DNA of the CDR3: TGTGCCAGCAGTGCTATAGCGGGAGGGCGGGAGACCCAGTACTTC. Its translation is CASSAIAGGRETQYF. The chain links TRBV2 to TRBJ2-5; 11 nucleotides align to TRBD2. CDR1 and CDR2 from the germline V gene are SNHLY and FYNNEI. Trimming at V came to 4 bases and at J to 5 bases, leaving 6 bases not matched to a gene. The CDR3 sequence is 15 residues long.